Listed below are T cell receptor beta chains from one sample, sequenced in a study of T cell repertoires in cytomegalovirus infection. TCRdb reprocessed the reads via MiXCR and lists one record per CDR3 protein. The data contain fewer than 300,000 distinct CDR3 sequences, 20% to 30% of them singletons. Material for sequencing was PBMCs. The origin of the receptors is a human donor in good health (CMV status not recorded). Some clones in this sample may be carry-over from other donors' samples. The CDR3 runs from the conserved cysteine through the conserved F or W. The order of the fields is CDR3 length, V gene, D gene, clone size, J gene, CDR3 DNA, CDR3 protein. A D gene is named only where the DNA matches it firmly. Some rows have no size entry. The others give once, few or many, or a class for an expanded clone.

16	TRBV5-6	TRBD1	-	TRBJ2-2	TGTGCCAGCAGCGCGGCGGGACAGGGGTTCGCCGGGGAGCTGTTTTTT	CASSAAGQGFAGELFF
15	TRBV27	TRBD2	many	TRBJ2-3	TGTGCCAGCAGTTTACTAGCGGCCAACACAGATACGCAGTATTTT	CASSLLAANTDTQYF
12	TRBV6-2/TRBV6-3	-	-	TRBJ2-2	TGTGCCAGCAGTTACGCTGCCGGGGAGCTGTTTTTT	CASSYAAGELFF
15	TRBV19	-	-	TRBJ1-5	TGTGCCAGCTGGCCCGGGGGAGTAAGCAATCAGCCCCAGCATTTT	CASWPGGVSNQPQHF
13	TRBV29-1	-	once	TRBJ2-2	TGCAGCGTTAGGTGGTCGAACACCGGGGAGCTGTTTTTT	CSVRWSNTGELFF
15	TRBV5-4	-	few	TRBJ2-1	TGTGCCAGCAGCTTATGGACAAGCCCAAATAATGAGCAGTTCTTC	CASSLWTSPNNEQFF
15	TRBV28	TRBD1	-	TRBJ1-1	TGTGCCAGCATGGACAGGGGCGGGATGAACACTGAAGCTTTCTTT	CASMDRGGMNTEAFF
13	TRBV28	-	few	TRBJ2-5	TGTGCCAGTGGAGGGCTAGTTCAAGAGACCCAGTACTTC	CASGGLVQETQYF
17	TRBV4-3	TRBD2	few	TRBJ2-1	TGCGCCAGCAGCCAATTTAATAAGCGGGACCTTTACAATGAGCAGTTCTTC	CASSQFNKRDLYNEQFF
12	TRBV12-3/TRBV12-4	-	-	TRBJ1-6	TGTGCCAGCAGTCCGAGTGTTTCACCCCTCCACTTT	CASSPSVSPLHF
17	TRBV11-3	TRBD1	-	TRBJ2-2	TGTGCCAGCAGCTTAGGTTACCGGGACAGGGGCTCCGGGGAGCTGTTTTTT	CASSLGYRDRGSGELFF
18	TRBV5-5	-	few	TRBJ1-1	TGTGCCAGCAGCTTGGTAGGGGGTGGGACTGCTCAAAGGGGTGAAGCTTTCTTT	CASSLVGGGTAQRGEAFF
15	TRBV28	-	-	TRBJ1-4	TGTGCCAGCAGGGGGACGGATGCAACTAATGAAAAACTGTTTTTT	CASRGTDATNEKLFF
13	TRBV7-6	-	once	TRBJ1-5	TGTGCCAGCAGCTTTCAAGAGGGTCAGCCCCAGCATTTT	CASSFQEGQPQHF
14	TRBV5-6	-	-	TRBJ2-5	TGTGCCAGCAGCCCGGGACCAGCCGGGGAGACCCAGTACTTC	CASSPGPAGETQYF
13	TRBV6-5	TRBD1	few	TRBJ2-7	TGTGCCAGCAGTCGGGACAGCCCCTACGAGCAGTACTTC	CASSRDSPYEQYF
14	TRBV9	-	few	TRBJ1-6	TGTGCCAGCAGCCTGTGGGACGGAAATTCACCCCTCCACTTT	CASSLWDGNSPLHF
15	TRBV6-5	TRBD1	few	TRBJ1-1	TGTGCCAGCAGTTACTCGACAGGGGTGTTCACTGAAGCTTTCTTT	CASSYSTGVFTEAFF
15	TRBV11-2	-	few	TRBJ2-2	TGTGCCAGCAGCTTAGATCCGGTCCCGGGCGGGGAGCTGTTTTTT	CASSLDPVPGGELFF
16	TRBV5-5	TRBD2	many	TRBJ2-2	TGTGCCAGCACCATTAGCGGGGGCCTCAACACCGGGGAGCTGTTTTTT	CASTISGGLNTGELFF
13	TRBV25-1	-	few	TRBJ1-1	TGTGCCAGCAGTGAATTCAGGGTCACTGAAGCTTTCTTT	CASSEFRVTEAFF
14	TRBV28	-	few	TRBJ2-7	TGTGCCAGCAGTGTACCGGGGAGCGCTTACGAGCAGTACTTC	CASSVPGSAYEQYF
12	TRBV29-1	TRBD1	-	TRBJ2-7	TGCAGCGCCCAAGGGACAGGCTACGAGCAGTACTTC	CSAQGTGYEQYF
13	TRBV20-1	-	-	TRBJ1-1	TGCAGTGAGCTAGGACGGGCGAACACTGAAGCTTTCTTT	CSELGRANTEAFF
15	TRBV20-1	TRBD1	-	TRBJ1-2	TGCAGTGCTAGAGTTTGGGACAGGGGGTTCTATGGCTACACCTTC	CSARVWDRGFYGYTF
12	TRBV20-1	-	few	TRBJ2-1	TGCAGTGCCCCCGACTGGCACAATGAGCAGTTCTTC	CSAPDWHNEQFF
16	TRBV7-2	-	many	TRBJ1-2	TGTGCCAGCAGCAACGCCATAGGACGGGTAAACTATGGCTACACCTTC	CASSNAIGRVNYGYTF
14	TRBV7-2	-	many	TRBJ2-7	TGTGCCAGCAGCTTAATGAGATCAGCGTACGAGCAGTACTTC	CASSLMRSAYEQYF
15	TRBV12-3/TRBV12-4	-	-	TRBJ1-4	TGTGCCAGCAGTACGAGGGGGGGGCGGGGTGAAAAACTGTTTTTT	CASSTRGGRGEKLFF
15	TRBV6-2/TRBV6-3	-	-	TRBJ1-1	TGTGCCAGCGCGGGGCAGGGGTTTGGGAACACTGAAGCTTTCTTT	CASAGQGFGNTEAFF
15	TRBV29-1	TRBD1	-	TRBJ2-1	TGCAGCGTTCCTACAGGGGCGAGCTCCTACAATGAGCAGTTCTTC	CSVPTGASSYNEQFF
14	TRBV25-1	-	-	TRBJ1-2	TGTGCCAGCAGTGAAAGGGGAACCTCCTATGGCTACACCTTC	CASSERGTSYGYTF
15	TRBV2	TRBD1	-	TRBJ2-3	TGTGCCAGCAGCTTCAGGGGGCCAGGCACAGATACGCAGTATTTT	CASSFRGPGTDTQYF
14	TRBV11-2	-	-	TRBJ1-2	TGTGCCAGCAAACCTACCGGGCTCGACTATGGCTACACCTTC	CASKPTGLDYGYTF
14	TRBV11-2	-	many	TRBJ1-1	TGTGCCAGCAGCTTAGAAGGGGCAAACACTGAAGCTTTCTTT	CASSLEGANTEAFF
10	TRBV20-1	-	-	TRBJ1-1	TGCAGTGCTTGGCGGATTGAAGCTTTCTTT	CSAWRIEAFF
18	TRBV15	TRBD2	few	TRBJ2-7	TGTGCCACCAGCAGAGATCCCCAGCGGGAGGGCCGGGGGCACGAGCAGTACTTC	CATSRDPQREGRGHEQYF
14	TRBV20-1	-	-	TRBJ2-2	TGCAGTGCTAGAGGCCTCTTAAACACCGGGGAGCTGTTTTTT	CSARGLLNTGELFF
12	TRBV6-5	-	many	TRBJ2-7	TGTGCCAGCAGTTACTCGTTTGGCGAGCAGTACTTC	CASSYSFGEQYF
14	TRBV30	-	-	TRBJ2-1	TGTGCCTGGAATAGCGGTCTTTCCTACAATGAGCAGTTCTTC	CAWNSGLSYNEQFF
14	TRBV29-1	TRBD2	-	TRBJ2-3	TGCAGCGCAACACTAGCGGGCGGCACAGATACGCAGTATTTT	CSATLAGGTDTQYF
10	TRBV28	-	-	TRBJ1-1	TGTGCCAGCAAAGACACTGAAGCTTTCTTT	CASKDTEAFF
14	TRBV19	TRBD2	many	TRBJ2-1	TGTGCCAGTAGTAACGGCGGGAGGGCCAATGAGCAGTTCTTC	CASSNGGRANEQFF
15	TRBV14	-	few	TRBJ2-7	TGTGCCAGCAGCCCGCAGGTCGTACTCGTCGCCGAGCAGTACTTC	CASSPQVVLVAEQYF
15	TRBV10-3	TRBD1	-	TRBJ1-2	TGTGCCATCAGTGGGCCGGGACAGGGGTTGTATGGCTACACCTTC	CAISGPGQGLYGYTF
16	TRBV24-1	-	-	TRBJ2-7	TGTGCCACCAGTGATTTTACGGGGGGCGCTGGATACGAGCAGTACTTC	CATSDFTGGAGYEQYF
14	TRBV19	-	-	TRBJ2-7	TGTGCCAGTAGTATCAAGGGGGGCCCCTACGAGCAGTACTTC	CASSIKGGPYEQYF
14	TRBV19	TRBD1	few	TRBJ2-7	TGTGCCAGTAGTATAATGGGGACAGGGGACGAGCAGTACTTC	CASSIMGTGDEQYF
14	TRBV7-3	-	few	TRBJ2-6	TGTGCCAGCAGCCCCACAACTGGGGCCAACGTCCTGACTTTC	CASSPTTGANVLTF
18	TRBV11-2	TRBD1	few	TRBJ2-6	TGTGCCAGCAGCTTAGGGACAGGGCAAGTCTCTGGGGCCAACGTCCTGACTTTC	CASSLGTGQVSGANVLTF